Listed below are T cell receptor beta chains from one sample, sequenced in a study of cytomegalovirus exposure and HLA in healthy donors. Assay: immunoSEQ multiplex PCR; the TCRdb copy retains only in-frame clones and omits some. Of 250,000 to 300,000 clones listed, about nine tenths are singletons. The sequenced sample was PBMCs. These receptors all come from a girl aged 2 to 10 in good health and CMV-seronegative. Each CDR3 is given with its conserved first and last residue. Fields, in order: J gene, V gene, D gene, clone size, CDR3 protein, CDR3 DNA. The D gene is left open where the match is weak. Clone sizes are given selectively: once, few, many, or a class where the clone is expanded.

J: TRBJ2-5; V: TRBV6-6; D: -; size: -; CDR3: CASRSGVVSQETQYF; DNA: TGTGCCAGCAGGTCGGGGGTTGTCTCCCAAGAGACCCAGTACTTC
J: TRBJ2-1; V: TRBV19; D: -; size: -; CDR3: CASSISYRPYEQFF; DNA: TGTGCCAGTAGTATATCATACAGGCCCTATGAGCAGTTCTTC
J: TRBJ2-7; V: TRBV10-3; D: -; size: -; CDR3: CAISGASPGMGYEQYF; DNA: TGTGCCATCAGTGGGGCGTCGCCAGGGATGGGGTACGAGCAGTACTTC
J: TRBJ1-2; V: TRBV6-5; D: TRBD1; size: few; CDR3: CASVSIGQGSDGYTF; DNA: TGTGCCAGCGTCTCTATCGGACAGGGGAGTGATGGCTACACCTTC
J: TRBJ2-1; V: TRBV5-5; D: -; size: -; CDR3: CASSLAAPGDNEQFF; DNA: TGTGCCAGCAGCTTGGCCGCCCCCGGGGACAATGAGCAGTTCTTC
J: TRBJ1-1; V: TRBV6-1; D: -; size: few; CDR3: CAVTGYFGTEAFF; DNA: TGTGCCGTCACAGGTTACTTCGGCACTGAAGCTTTCTTT
J: TRBJ2-7; V: TRBV6-1; D: -; size: -; CDR3: CASSEPQMYEQYF; DNA: TGTGCCAGCAGTGAACCCCAGATGTACGAGCAGTACTTC
J: TRBJ2-3; V: TRBV11-2; D: TRBD2; size: -; CDR3: CASSLGLADSTDTQYF; DNA: TGTGCCAGCAGCCTGGGACTAGCGGACAGCACAGATACGCAGTATTTT
J: TRBJ2-5; V: TRBV6-1; D: TRBD2; size: -; CDR3: CAAAVSGGYETQYF; DNA: TGTGCCGCCGCGGTGAGCGGGGGTTATGAGACCCAGTACTTC
J: TRBJ1-4; V: TRBV18; D: -; size: -; CDR3: CASSPPMGGSEKLFF; DNA: TGTGCCAGCTCACCTCCTATGGGGGGTTCTGAAAAACTGTTTTTT
J: TRBJ2-2; V: TRBV5-1; D: -; size: few; CDR3: CASSSAGTDTGELFF; DNA: TGCGCCAGCAGCTCCGCCGGGACTGACACCGGGGAGCTGTTTTTT
J: TRBJ2-1; V: TRBV5-1; D: TRBD2; size: -; CDR3: CASSLAGGASGRLF; DNA: TGCGCCAGCAGCTTGGCGGGGGGGGCCTCCGGAAGGCTCTTC
J: TRBJ2-1; V: TRBV12-5; D: TRBD2; size: -; CDR3: CASGFSSSGNAYNEQFF; DNA: TGTGCTAGTGGTTTTTCCTCTAGCGGGAATGCCTACAATGAGCAGTTCTTC
J: TRBJ1-6; V: TRBV4-1; D: -; size: once; CDR3: CASSQDLDSPLHF; DNA: TGCGCCAGCAGCCAAGATCTTGATTCACCCCTCCACTTT
J: TRBJ2-1; V: TRBV5-1; D: TRBD1; size: -; CDR3: CASSLGQGVLDEQFF; DNA: TGCGCCAGCAGCTTGGGACAGGGGGTCTTGGATGAGCAGTTCTTC
J: TRBJ1-2; V: TRBV29-1; D: -; size: once; CDR3: CSVESRGGGYTF; DNA: TGCAGCGTTGAAAGCAGGGGCGGAGGCTACACCTTC
J: TRBJ1-1; V: TRBV11-2; D: TRBD1; size: -; CDR3: CASRRQGATEAFF; DNA: TGTGCCAGCAGAAGACAGGGGGCTACTGAAGCTTTCTTT
J: TRBJ1-6; V: TRBV6-5; D: -; size: -; CDR3: CASRPGLTGNSPLHF; DNA: TGTGCCAGCCGACCCGGCCTCACGGGGAATTCACCCCTCCACTTT
J: TRBJ2-5; V: TRBV30; D: -; size: -; CDR3: CAWSVGRAQYF; DNA: TGTGCCTGGAGTGTAGGCCGGGCCCAGTACTTC
J: TRBJ2-3; V: TRBV10-3; D: TRBD2; size: -; CDR3: CAIQGLAGGSDTQYF; DNA: TGTGCCATCCAGGGACTAGCGGGGGGTTCAGATACGCAGTATTTT
J: TRBJ2-1; V: TRBV7-2; D: -; size: -; CDR3: CASSLGTYNEQFF; DNA: TGTGCCAGCAGCTTAGGTACATACAATGAGCAGTTCTTC
J: TRBJ1-5; V: TRBV14; D: -; size: -; CDR3: CASSQEAGDSNQPQHF; DNA: TGTGCCAGCAGCCAAGAGGCAGGGGACAGCAATCAGCCCCAGCATTTT
J: TRBJ2-2; V: TRBV7-6; D: -; size: -; CDR3: CASSPSAGELFF; DNA: TGTGCCAGCAGCCCTTCTGCCGGGGAGCTGTTTTTT
J: TRBJ2-3; V: TRBV7-6; D: TRBD2; size: few; CDR3: CASSPLAGDTDTQYF; DNA: TGTGCCAGCAGCCCACTAGCGGGAGACACAGATACGCAGTATTTT
J: TRBJ1-2; V: TRBV6-5; D: TRBD1; size: once; CDR3: CASSYSSQGDGYTF; DNA: TGTGCCAGCAGTTACTCGTCGCAGGGGGATGGCTACACCTTC
J: TRBJ2-7; V: TRBV28; D: -; size: once; CDR3: CAGSFPPNYEQYF; DNA: TGTGCCGGCAGTTTCCCTCCTAACTACGAGCAGTACTTC
J: TRBJ2-7; V: TRBV28; D: -; size: -; CDR3: CASSLSWSYEQYF; DNA: TGTGCCAGCAGTTTATCCTGGTCCTACGAGCAGTACTTC
J: TRBJ2-7; V: TRBV5-1; D: -; size: -; CDR3: CASSLAGLAYEQYF; DNA: TGCGCCAGCAGCTTGGCAGGGCTAGCGTACGAGCAGTACTTC
J: TRBJ2-1; V: TRBV29-1; D: -; size: once; CDR3: CSVEGVDEQFF; DNA: TGCAGCGTTGAGGGAGTGGATGAGCAGTTCTTC
J: TRBJ2-1; V: TRBV5-4; D: -; size: once; CDR3: CASSLTTSSYNEQFF; DNA: TGTGCCAGCAGTTTAACTACCAGCTCCTACAATGAGCAGTTCTTC
J: TRBJ2-1; V: TRBV9; D: -; size: -; CDR3: CASSVGGHNEQFF; DNA: TGTGCCAGCAGCGTAGGAGGGCACAATGAGCAGTTCTTC
J: TRBJ2-7; V: TRBV4-2; D: TRBD2; size: -; CDR3: CASSQEGGGSSYEQYF; DNA: TGTGCCAGCAGCCAAGAAGGCGGGGGAAGCTCCTACGAGCAGTACTTC
J: TRBJ2-7; V: TRBV6-1; D: TRBD1; size: -; CDR3: CASSEPRGRYEQYF; DNA: TGTGCCAGCAGTGAGCCCAGGGGGCGGTACGAGCAGTACTTC
J: TRBJ2-1; V: TRBV14; D: TRBD2; size: -; CDR3: CASSRGLADYNEQFF; DNA: TGTGCCAGCAGCCGCGGACTAGCGGACTACAATGAGCAGTTCTTC
J: TRBJ1-1; V: TRBV19; D: -; size: -; CDR3: CASSIQGWVPVYTEAFF; DNA: TGTGCCAGTAGCATCCAGGGTTGGGTCCCGGTTTACACTGAAGCTTTCTTT
J: TRBJ2-1; V: TRBV4-1; D: -; size: -; CDR3: CASSHLRGAWEQFF; DNA: TGCGCCAGCAGCCACCTACGCGGGGCGTGGGAGCAGTTCTTC
J: TRBJ1-5; V: TRBV5-3; D: TRBD1; size: -; CDR3: CALPNMGQHQPQHF; DNA: TGTGCCCTCCCTAATATGGGACAGCATCAGCCCCAGCATTTT
J: TRBJ1-1; V: TRBV6-5; D: -; size: -; CDR3: CASSYFARQRGGEAFF; DNA: TGTGCCAGCAGTTACTTTGCTCGGCAGCGGGGGGGTGAAGCTTTCTTT
J: TRBJ2-5; V: TRBV5-6; D: TRBD2; size: -; CDR3: CASSPTSGGFQETQYF; DNA: TGTGCCAGCAGCCCGACTAGCGGGGGTTTCCAAGAGACCCAGTACTTC
J: TRBJ1-2; V: TRBV27; D: -; size: -; CDR3: CASSTRGLQGGYGYTF; DNA: TGTGCCAGCAGCACCAGGGGATTACAGGGTGGTTATGGCTACACCTTC
J: TRBJ1-2; V: TRBV28; D: -; size: -; CDR3: CASSSHDQLANTF; DNA: TGTGCCAGCAGTTCGCACGATCAACTTGCTAACACCTTC
J: TRBJ1-5; V: TRBV4-1; D: -; size: few; CDR3: CASSQGESGNQPQHF; DNA: TGCGCCAGCAGCCAAGGGGAGTCAGGCAATCAGCCCCAGCATTTT
J: TRBJ1-1; V: TRBV19; D: TRBD1; size: -; CDR3: CASSIDRTGTAFF; DNA: TGTGCCAGTAGTATAGACCGGACAGGGACGGCTTTCTTT
J: TRBJ2-1; V: TRBV27; D: -; size: -; CDR3: CASSFSRGTGSYNEQFF; DNA: TGTGCCAGCAGTTTCAGCCGGGGGACGGGCTCCTACAATGAGCAGTTCTTC
J: TRBJ2-7; V: TRBV15; D: TRBD1; size: -; CDR3: CATSSGDRDEQYF; DNA: TGTGCCACCAGCAGTGGGGACAGGGACGAGCAGTACTTC
J: TRBJ2-6; V: TRBV30; D: -; size: -; CDR3: CAWTSAPSGANVLTF; DNA: TGTGCCTGGACGAGTGCCCCCTCTGGGGCCAACGTCCTGACTTTC